A selection of T cell receptor beta chains follows, all from one sample in a study of blood T cell repertoires in COVID-19. Produced via immunoSEQ multiplex PCR; TCRdb's table is partial and in-frame only. The data contain about 210,000 clones, around 91% of them singletons. The sequenced sample was peripheral blood. Receptor source: a woman in her forties with acute or convalescent COVID-19. Both conserved end residues are part of each CDR3. The D gene is left open where the match is weak. A row's size may be missing; if present it is once, few, many or a size class.

>TRBJ1-2|TRBV5-1|TRBD1|.
CASSLGDRVFGYTF
TGCGCCAGCAGCTTGGGTGACAGGGTTTTTGGCTACACCTTC
>TRBJ2-3|TRBV9|.|.
CASSAYRDTSTDTQYF
TGTGCCAGCAGCGCATACCGGGACACAAGCACAGATACGCAGTATTTT
>TRBJ1-5|TRBV4-1|.|.
CASSQDSGSNQPQHF
TGCGCCAGCAGCCAAGATTCGGGGAGCAATCAGCCCCAGCATTTT
>TRBJ1-2|TRBV6-5|.|.
CASRPGLGGYTF
TGTGCCAGCAGACCAGGGCTGGGGGGCTACACCTTC
>TRBJ1-4|TRBV7-2|.|few
CASRYSGVNEKLFF
TGTGCCAGCAGATATTCGGGGGTAAATGAAAAACTGTTTTTT
>TRBJ2-1|TRBV6-5|.|.
CASSYSGRARNEQFF
TGTGCCAGCAGTTACTCCGGCAGGGCCCGCAATGAGCAGTTCTTC
>TRBJ2-5|TRBV10-1|.|.
CASRLPYPQETQYF
TGCGCCAGCCGTCTCCCCTATCCCCAAGAGACCCAGTACTTC
>TRBJ1-4|TRBV7-6|.|.
CASSPQPGANEKLFF
TGTGCCAGCAGCCCCCAGCCGGGAGCTAATGAAAAACTGTTTTTT
>TRBJ1-1|TRBV5-1|TRBD1|.
CASSSGQGNTEAFF
TGCGCCAGCAGCTCGGGACAGGGGAACACTGAAGCTTTCTTT
>TRBJ1-2|TRBV24-1|.|.
CATSDRNQGSYGYTF
TGTGCCACCAGTGATCGCAATCAGGGGAGCTATGGCTACACCTTC
>TRBJ2-3|TRBV6-5|TRBD2|.
CASSYSLLAGNTQYF
TGTGCCAGCAGTTACTCTCTTCTAGCGGGGAATACGCAGTATTTT
>TRBJ1-5|TRBV12-5|TRBD1|.
CASGSFPLLTGTGGTDSNQPQHF
TGTGCTAGTGGTTCCTTCCCCCTCCTTACCGGGACAGGGGGAACGGATAGCAATCAGCCCCAGCATTTT
>TRBJ1-1|TRBV27|.|.
CASSSWDIGRNTEAFF
TGTGCCAGCAGTTCGTGGGACATCGGACGGAACACTGAAGCTTTCTTT
>TRBJ2-3|TRBV9|TRBD2|.
CASSAGLADTQYF
TGTGCCAGCAGCGCTGGACTAGCGGATACGCAGTATTTT
>TRBJ2-1|TRBV6-1|TRBD2|.
CASSDRLADYNEQFF
TGTGCCAGCAGTGACAGACTAGCGGACTACAATGAGCAGTTCTTC
>TRBJ1-1|TRBV9|TRBD1|.
CASQRDRGTEAFF
TGTGCCAGCCAGCGGGACAGGGGAACTGAAGCTTTCTTT
>TRBJ1-3|TRBV9|.|.
CASSVEAAGPGNTIYF
TGTGCCAGCAGCGTAGAAGCGGCGGGCCCTGGAAACACCATATATTTT
>TRBJ2-3|TRBV27|.|.
CASSPSWGDGTDTQYF
TGTGCCAGCAGTCCATCATGGGGGGATGGCACAGATACGCAGTATTTT
>TRBJ1-5|TRBV2|.|.
CASSLGGEGNQPQHF
TGTGCCAGCAGCCTCGGGGGGGAGGGCAATCAGCCCCAGCATTTT
>TRBJ1-6|TRBV5-1|TRBD1|.
CASSLAEGGTGGQFPSNSPLHF
TGCGCCAGCAGCTTGGCCGAAGGGGGGACAGGGGGCCAGTTCCCATCTAATTCACCCCTCCACTTT
>TRBJ2-3|TRBV2|TRBD1|.
CASTLEQGARDTQYF
TGTGCCAGCACCCTGGAACAGGGGGCAAGGGATACGCAGTATTTT
>TRBJ2-2|TRBV2|TRBD1|.
CASRQGVGTGELFF
TGTGCCAGCAGACAGGGGGTGGGCACCGGGGAGCTGTTTTTT
>TRBJ2-1|TRBV4-1|.|.
CASSQLYFDEQFF
TGCGCCAGCAGCCAACTCTATTTTGATGAGCAGTTCTTC